The rows below give T cell receptor beta chains drawn from one sample of a study of beta chain features in type 1 diabetes. TCRdb keeps only in-frame clones here, not all; method: immunoSEQ multiplex PCR. The sample has roughly 150,000 clones, approximately 8% seen once. Sequenced input: central memory CD4+ T cells from blood. These receptors were taken from a woman in her thirties or forties with type 1 diabetes. CDR3s include the opening cysteine and the closing phenylalanine or tryptophan. D genes are given only for firm matches. Clone sizes are given selectively: once, few, many, or a class where the clone is expanded.

abundance	d_gene	v_gene	j_gene	CDR3nt	CDR3aa
few	-	TRBV27	TRBJ2-7	TGTGCCAGCAGTTTATCGGACAACTCCTACGAGCAGTACTTC	CASSLSDNSYEQYF
few	-	TRBV7-9	TRBJ1-1	TGTGCCAGCAGCCTCGGGAGGACTTTGGACACTGAAGCTTTCTTT	CASSLGRTLDTEAFF
-	-	TRBV7-3	TRBJ2-2	TGTGCCAGCAGCTTACTTGGTAGCCAGGGCGGGGAGCTGTTTTTT	CASSLLGSQGGELFF
-	TRBD1	TRBV9	TRBJ1-2	TGTGCCAGCAGCGTTCCGGGACAGACTAATGGCTACACCTTC	CASSVPGQTNGYTF
-	TRBD1	TRBV11-2	TRBJ1-2	TGTGCCAGCAGCTCCGACAGGGTGTATGGCTACACCTTC	CASSSDRVYGYTF
few	TRBD2	TRBV15	TRBJ2-3	TGTGCCACCAGCCAGCGGGGAGGCACAGATACGCAGTATTTT	CATSQRGGTDTQYF
few	TRBD2	TRBV25-1	TRBJ2-7	TGTGCCAGCAGTGAATCGGGACTAGCGGGAATCGAGCAGTACTTC	CASSESGLAGIEQYF
few	-	TRBV28	TRBJ1-2	TGTGCCAGCAGTAGGACATCGGAGTGGGGCTACACCTTC	CASSRTSEWGYTF
-	TRBD1	TRBV2	TRBJ1-6	TGTGCCAGCAGTGAGGACAGGGGGCTCTCACCCCTCCACTTT	CASSEDRGLSPLHF
-	TRBD2	TRBV9	TRBJ2-1	TGTGCCAGCAGCCAAGAACCCTTGCTAGCGGGGGACAATGAGCAGTTCTTC	CASSQEPLLAGDNEQFF
-	-	TRBV7-9	TRBJ2-3	TGTGCCAGCAGCTTTAAGCAGGACACAGATACGCAGTATTTT	CASSFKQDTDTQYF
-	-	TRBV7-3	TRBJ2-5	TGTGCCAGCAGCTTAACCGGGGAAGAGACCCAGTACTTC	CASSLTGEETQYF
few	TRBD1	TRBV27	TRBJ1-2	TGTGCCAGCAACCGACAGGGGGCAGGCACCTTCAATGGCTACACCTTC	CASNRQGAGTFNGYTF